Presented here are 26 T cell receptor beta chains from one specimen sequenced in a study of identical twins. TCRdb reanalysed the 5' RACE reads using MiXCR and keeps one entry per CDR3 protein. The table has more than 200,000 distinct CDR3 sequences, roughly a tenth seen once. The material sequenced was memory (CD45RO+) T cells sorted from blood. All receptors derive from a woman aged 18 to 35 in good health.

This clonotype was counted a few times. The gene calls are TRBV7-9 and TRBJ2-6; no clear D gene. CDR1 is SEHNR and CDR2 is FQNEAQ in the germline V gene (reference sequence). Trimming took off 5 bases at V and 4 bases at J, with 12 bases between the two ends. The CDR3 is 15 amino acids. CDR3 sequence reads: CASSPGLGGANVLTF. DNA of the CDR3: TGTGCCAGCAGCCCTGGGTTAGGAGGGGCCAACGTCCTGACTTTC.

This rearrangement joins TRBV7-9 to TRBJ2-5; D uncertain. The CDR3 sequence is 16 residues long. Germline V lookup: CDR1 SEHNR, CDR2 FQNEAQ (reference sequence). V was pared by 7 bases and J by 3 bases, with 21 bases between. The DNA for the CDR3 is TGTGCCAGCAACGTCGTAGGATTCAGCGTGGAAGAGACCCAGTACTTC. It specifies CASNVVGFSVEETQYF.

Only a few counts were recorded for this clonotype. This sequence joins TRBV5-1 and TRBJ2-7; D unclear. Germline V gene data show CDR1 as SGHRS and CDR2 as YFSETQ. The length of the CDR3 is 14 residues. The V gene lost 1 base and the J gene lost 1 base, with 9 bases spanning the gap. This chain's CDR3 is CASSLRLRSYEQYF. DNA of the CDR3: TGCGCCAGCAGCTTGCGATTAAGGTCCTACGAGCAGTACTTC.

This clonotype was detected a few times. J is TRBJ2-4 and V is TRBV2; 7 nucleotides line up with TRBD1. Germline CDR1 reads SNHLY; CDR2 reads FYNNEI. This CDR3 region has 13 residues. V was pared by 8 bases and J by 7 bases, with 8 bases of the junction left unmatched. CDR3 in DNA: TGTGCCAGCCTACGACAGGGTTGGAACATTCAGTACTTC. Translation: CASLRQGWNIQYF.

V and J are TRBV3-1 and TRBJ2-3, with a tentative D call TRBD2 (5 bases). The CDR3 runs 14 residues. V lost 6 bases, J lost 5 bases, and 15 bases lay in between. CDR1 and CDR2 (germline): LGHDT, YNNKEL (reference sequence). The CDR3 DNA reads TGTGCCAGCAGAGAAGCAGCGGCGCGAGATACGCAGTATTTT. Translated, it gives CASREAAARDTQYF.

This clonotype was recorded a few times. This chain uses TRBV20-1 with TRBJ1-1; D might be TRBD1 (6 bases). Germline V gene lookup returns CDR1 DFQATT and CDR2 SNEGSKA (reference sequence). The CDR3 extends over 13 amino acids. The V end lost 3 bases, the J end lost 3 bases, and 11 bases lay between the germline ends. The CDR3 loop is CSASEGGDTEAFF. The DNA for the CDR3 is TGCAGTGCTAGCGAGGGGGGGGACACTGAAGCTTTCTTT.

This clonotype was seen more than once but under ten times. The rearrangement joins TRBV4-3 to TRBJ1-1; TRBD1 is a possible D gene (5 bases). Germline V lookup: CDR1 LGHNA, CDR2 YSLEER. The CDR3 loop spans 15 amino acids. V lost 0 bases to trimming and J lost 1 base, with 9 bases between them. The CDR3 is CASSQDLRGNTEAFF. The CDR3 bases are TGCGCCAGCAGCCAAGATCTTAGGGGGAACACTGAAGCTTTCTTT.

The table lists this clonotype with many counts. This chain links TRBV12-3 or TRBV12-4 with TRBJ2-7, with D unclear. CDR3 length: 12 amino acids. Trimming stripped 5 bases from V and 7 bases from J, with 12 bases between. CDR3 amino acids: CASSLLLREQYF. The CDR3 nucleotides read TGTGCCAGCAGTCTCCTTCTGCGGGAGCAGTACTTC.

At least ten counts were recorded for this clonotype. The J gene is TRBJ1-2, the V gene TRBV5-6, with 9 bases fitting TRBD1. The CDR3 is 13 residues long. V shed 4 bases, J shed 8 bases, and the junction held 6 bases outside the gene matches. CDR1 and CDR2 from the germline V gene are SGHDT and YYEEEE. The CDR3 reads CASSGDRARGYTF. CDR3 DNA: TGTGCCAGCAGCGGGGACAGGGCGAGGGGCTACACCTTC.

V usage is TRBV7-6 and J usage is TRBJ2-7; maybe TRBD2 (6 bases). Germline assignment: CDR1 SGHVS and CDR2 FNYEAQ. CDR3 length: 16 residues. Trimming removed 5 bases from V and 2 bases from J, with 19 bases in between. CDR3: CASSGLLRRGPYEQYF. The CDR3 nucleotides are TGTGCCAGCAGCGGTCTATTGCGGCGGGGACCCTACGAGCAGTACTTC.

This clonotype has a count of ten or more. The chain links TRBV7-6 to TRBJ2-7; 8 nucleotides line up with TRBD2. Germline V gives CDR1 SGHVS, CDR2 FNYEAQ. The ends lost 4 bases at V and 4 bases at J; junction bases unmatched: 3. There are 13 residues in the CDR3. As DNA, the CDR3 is TGTGCCAGCAGCTCTCGGGGGGGATACGAGCAGTACTTC. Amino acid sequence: CASSSRGGYEQYF.

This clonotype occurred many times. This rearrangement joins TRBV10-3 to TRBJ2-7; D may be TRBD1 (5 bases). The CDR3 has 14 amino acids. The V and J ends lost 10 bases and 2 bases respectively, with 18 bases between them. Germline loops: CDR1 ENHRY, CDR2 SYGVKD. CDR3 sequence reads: CATLAREEAYEQYF. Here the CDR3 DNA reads TGTGCCACCCTCGCCAGGGAAGAGGCCTACGAGCAGTACTTC.

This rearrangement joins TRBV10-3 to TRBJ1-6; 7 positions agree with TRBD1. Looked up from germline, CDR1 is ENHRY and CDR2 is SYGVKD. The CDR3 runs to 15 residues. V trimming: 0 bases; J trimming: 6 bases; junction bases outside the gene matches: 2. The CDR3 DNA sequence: TGTGCCATCAGTGAGTCTCCAGGGGGTAATTCACCCCTCCACTTT. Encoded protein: CAISESPGGNSPLHF.

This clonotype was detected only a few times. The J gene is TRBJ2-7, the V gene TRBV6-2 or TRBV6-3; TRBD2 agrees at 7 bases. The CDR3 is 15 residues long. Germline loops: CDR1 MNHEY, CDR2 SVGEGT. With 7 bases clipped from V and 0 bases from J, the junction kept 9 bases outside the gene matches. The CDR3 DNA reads TGTGCCAGCATTAGAGAGGCGGGAGCCTCCTACGAGCAGTACTTC. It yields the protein CASIREAGASYEQYF.

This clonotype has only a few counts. The CDR3 nucleotides read TGTGCCAGCAGCTTAGCTCCCAACAATGAGCAGTTCTTC. Residues: CASSLAPNNEQFF. The genes are TRBV7-6 and TRBJ2-1; D gene unclear. CDR1 and CDR2 from the germline V gene are SGHVS and FNYEAQ. V lost 0 bases and J 5 bases, leaving 5 bases between the germline ends. This CDR3 has 13 residues.

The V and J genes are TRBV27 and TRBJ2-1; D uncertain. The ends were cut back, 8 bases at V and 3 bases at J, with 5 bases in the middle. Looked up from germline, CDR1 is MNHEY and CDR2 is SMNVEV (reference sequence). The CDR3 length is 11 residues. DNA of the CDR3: TGTGCCAGCGACGGCTACAATGAGCAGTTCTTC. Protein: CASDGYNEQFF.

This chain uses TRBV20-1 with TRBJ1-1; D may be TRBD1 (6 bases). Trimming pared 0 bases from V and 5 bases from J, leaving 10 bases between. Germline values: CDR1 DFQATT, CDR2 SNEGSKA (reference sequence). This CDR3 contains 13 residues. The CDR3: CSAREGARTEAFF. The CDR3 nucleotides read TGCAGTGCTAGAGAGGGGGCGCGAACTGAAGCTTTCTTT.

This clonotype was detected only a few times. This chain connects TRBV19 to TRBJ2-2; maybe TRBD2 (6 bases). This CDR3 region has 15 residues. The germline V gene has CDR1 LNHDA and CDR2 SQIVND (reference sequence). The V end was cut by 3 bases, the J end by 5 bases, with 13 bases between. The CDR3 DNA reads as TGTGCCAGTAGTATTTCGACAGCGGGTACCGGGGAGCTGTTTTTT. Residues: CASSISTAGTGELFF.

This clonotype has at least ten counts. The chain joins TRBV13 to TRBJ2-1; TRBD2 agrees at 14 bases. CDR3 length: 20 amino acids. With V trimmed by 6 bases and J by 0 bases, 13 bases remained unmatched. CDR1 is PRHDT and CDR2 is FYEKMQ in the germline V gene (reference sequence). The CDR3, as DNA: TGTGCCAGCAGTTCAATACCCGGACTAGCGGGAGGAAGCTCCTACAATGAGCAGTTCTTC. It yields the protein CASSSIPGLAGGSSYNEQFF.

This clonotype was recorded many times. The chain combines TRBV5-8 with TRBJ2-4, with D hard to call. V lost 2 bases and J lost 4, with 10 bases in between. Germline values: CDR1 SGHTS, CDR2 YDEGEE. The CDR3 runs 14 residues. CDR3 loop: CASSFKIFKNIQYF. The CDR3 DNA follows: TGTGCCAGCAGCTTCAAGATTTTTAAAAACATTCAGTACTTC.

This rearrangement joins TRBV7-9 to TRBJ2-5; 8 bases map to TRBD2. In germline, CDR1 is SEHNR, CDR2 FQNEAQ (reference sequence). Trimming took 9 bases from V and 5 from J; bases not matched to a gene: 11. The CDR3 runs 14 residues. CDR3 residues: CASSKEREMETQYF. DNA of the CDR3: TGTGCCAGTAGCAAAGAGCGGGAGATGGAGACCCAGTACTTC.

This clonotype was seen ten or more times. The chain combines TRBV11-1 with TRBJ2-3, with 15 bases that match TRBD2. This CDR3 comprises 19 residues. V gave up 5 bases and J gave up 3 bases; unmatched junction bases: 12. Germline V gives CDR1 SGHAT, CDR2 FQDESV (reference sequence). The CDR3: CASSPRPGLAGGTTDTQYF. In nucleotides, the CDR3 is TGTGCCAGCAGCCCTAGGCCGGGACTAGCGGGGGGCACGACAGATACGCAGTATTTT.

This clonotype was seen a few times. CDR3 in DNA: TGTGCCAGCTCACCGGATGACGGGGCTGTAAAGACCCAGTACTTC. This translates into CASSPDDGAVKTQYF. The V gene is TRBV18, the J gene TRBJ2-5; D possibly matches TRBD1 or TRBD2 (5 bases each). Germline V gene data show CDR1 as KGHSH and CDR2 as LQKENI. The CDR3 has 15 amino acids. Trimming took off 3 bases at V and 6 bases at J, with 17 bases between the two ends.

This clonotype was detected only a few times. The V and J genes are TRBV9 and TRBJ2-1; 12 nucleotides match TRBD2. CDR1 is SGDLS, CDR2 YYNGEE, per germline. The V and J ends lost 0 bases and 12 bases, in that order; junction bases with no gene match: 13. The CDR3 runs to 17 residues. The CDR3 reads CASSVAPASGRATGQFF. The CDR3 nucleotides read TGTGCCAGCAGCGTAGCCCCTGCTAGCGGGAGGGCGACGGGGCAGTTCTTC. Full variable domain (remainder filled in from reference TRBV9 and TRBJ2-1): DSGVTQTPKHLITATGQRVTLRCSPRSGDLSVYWYQQSLDQGLQFLIQYYNGEERAKGNILERFSAQQFPDLHSELNLSSLELGDSALYFCASSVAPASGRATGQFFGPGTRLTVL.

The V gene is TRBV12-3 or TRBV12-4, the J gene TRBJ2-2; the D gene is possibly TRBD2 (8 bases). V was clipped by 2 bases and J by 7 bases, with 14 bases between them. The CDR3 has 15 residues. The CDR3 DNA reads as TGTGCCAGCAGTTTACGGGAGGGGGCGGACGGGGAGCTGTTTTTT. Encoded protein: CASSLREGADGELFF.

The CDR3 nucleotides read TGCGCCAGCAGCCAAGACCTCCTGGATGGCTACACCTTC. The encoded protein is CASSQDLLDGYTF. The chain joins TRBV4-1 to TRBJ1-2, with unresolved D. V lost 0 bases to trimming and J lost 6 bases, with 8 bases between them. Germline values: CDR1 MGHRA, CDR2 YSYEKL. The CDR3 totals 13 residues.